A single sample gave rise to the 27 T cell receptor beta chains below, sequenced in a study of blood T cell repertoires in COVID-19. The method was immunoSEQ multiplex PCR; TCRdb's version includes in-frame clones alone and lacks a portion of them. The data hold over 35,000 clones, with 85% to 90% observed a single time. Sequenced sample: peripheral blood. The origin of the receptors is a man aged 55 to 70 with active or convalescent COVID-19.

This chain joins TRBV19 and TRBJ1-2; 8 nucleotides align to TRBD1. CDR3 length equals 14 residues. With V trimmed by 4 bases and J by 4 bases, 5 bases remained unmatched. Germline V gene sequence: CDR1 LNHDA, CDR2 SQIVND (reference sequence). CDR3 region: CASSTQGVSYGYTF. CDR3 nucleotides: TGTGCCAGTAGTACACAGGGGGTTAGCTATGGCTACACCTTC.

The rearrangement uses TRBV7-9 and TRBJ1-3; D uncertain. The CDR3 has 14 amino acids. Germline V CDR1 and CDR2: SEHNR, FQNEAQ (reference sequence). Trimming stripped 3 bases from V and 2 bases from J, with 8 bases between. CDR3 sequence reads: CASSFTQAGNTIYF. The CDR3 DNA reads as TGTGCCAGCAGCTTTACTCAGGCTGGAAACACCATATATTTT.

As DNA, the CDR3 is TGTGCCAGCTCAGAGGGGACTGCTGGCTACACCTTC. Protein product: CASSEGTAGYTF. The V call is TRBV18, the J call TRBJ1-2; a weak D match, TRBD1 (5 bases). The CDR3 has 12 residues. Per germline, CDR1 KGHSH and CDR2 LQKENI. V was shortened by 5 bases and J by 7 bases, with 11 bases between the two germline ends.

This clone was seen once. The DNA for the CDR3 is TGCGCCAGCAGCCAAGTATTCCCGGGGGGTGAGCAGTTCTTC. Its translation: CASSQVFPGGEQFF. V gene TRBV4-1 combines with J gene TRBJ2-1, with 7 bases lining up with TRBD2. The V gene's germline CDR1 is MGHRA and CDR2 YSYEKL. J lost 9 bases, V lost 1 base, and 6 bases had no gene match. This CDR3 has 14 amino acids.

The V and J genes are TRBV29-1 and TRBJ2-3, with D maybe TRBD2 (7 bases). CDR1 SQVTM and CDR2 ANQGSEA come from the germline V gene. This CDR3 region has 16 residues. Trimming stripped 2 bases from V and 0 bases from J, with 15 bases between. CDR3: CSVERGGPQSTDTQYF. CDR3 DNA: TGCAGCGTTGAAAGGGGGGGGCCGCAGAGCACAGATACGCAGTATTTT.

CDR3: CASSPSQWRELVGELFF. CDR3 nucleotides: TGTGCCAGCAGCCCAAGCCAGTGGAGGGAGCTCGTCGGGGAGCTGTTTTTT. The chain uses TRBV7-6 and TRBJ2-2, with TRBD2 as a possible D gene (6 bases). V was shortened by 5 bases and J by 7 bases, with 23 bases between the two germline ends. The germline V gene encodes CDR1 SGHVS and CDR2 FNYEAQ. The CDR3 is 17 amino acids.

This chain joins TRBV6-2 or TRBV6-3 and TRBJ2-7, with D perhaps TRBD1 (6 bases). This CDR3 has 15 amino acids. CDR1 and CDR2 from the germline V gene are MNHEY and SVGEGT. V was pared by 2 bases and J by 2 bases, with 13 bases between. CDR3 DNA: TGTGCCAGCAGTTACCTGGCAGGGGATCCCTACGAGCAGTACGTC. This gives the protein CASSYLAGDPYEQYV.

J is TRBJ2-3 and V is TRBV7-9, with TRBD2 matching 9 bases. CDR3 size: 15 residues. Germline CDR1 is SEHNR and CDR2 is FQNEAQ (reference sequence). The V segment lost 3 bases and the J segment 4 bases; nucleotides outside the gene matches: 5. CDR3 residues: CASSFGLAFADTQYF. The CDR3 coding sequence is TGTGCCAGCAGCTTCGGACTAGCGTTCGCAGATACGCAGTATTTT.

This clone was seen more than once but under ten times. DNA of the CDR3: TGCAGTGCTAAACAGAGTGATACGCAGTATTTT. Translating gives CSAKQSDTQYF. The chain combines TRBV20-1 with TRBJ2-3; D unresolved. Trimming took 4 bases from V and 6 from J, leaving 8 bases between them. This CDR3 region has 11 residues. Germline assignment: CDR1 DFQATT and CDR2 SNEGSKA (reference sequence).

The chain employs TRBV19 and TRBJ2-3; D ambiguous. The CDR3 contains 13 residues. Germline CDR1 is LNHDA and CDR2 is SQIVND (reference sequence). V was trimmed by 5 bases and J by 0 bases, leaving 6 bases between them. The CDR3 region is CASSPMSTDTQYF. The CDR3 bases are TGTGCCAGTAGTCCCATGAGCACAGATACGCAGTATTTT.

The chain combines TRBV5-6 with TRBJ2-7; 8 bases fit TRBD1. This CDR3 region has 16 residues. Germline CDR1 reads SGHDT; CDR2 reads YYEEEE. CDR3 residues: CASSLGALFSGTGRNV. CDR3 in DNA: TGTGCCAGCAGCTTGGGTGCCCTGTTCTCGGGGACAGGCAGAAACGTC.

The chain joins TRBV19 to TRBJ2-5; D call uncertain. This CDR3 is built from 12 residues. CDR1 is LNHDA, CDR2 SQIVND, per germline (reference sequence). Trimming stripped 1 base from V and 7 bases from J, with 7 bases between. CDR3 sequence (DNA): TGTGCCAGTAGTATAGGTCCGGGGACCCAGTACTTC. This translates into CASSIGPGTQYF.

The chain has TRBV5-1 and TRBJ2-5; no definite D call. The CDR3 runs to 14 residues. Trimming left V 2 bases short and J 0 bases short, with 8 bases between. The germline V gene has CDR1 SGHRS and CDR2 YFSETQ. The CDR3 DNA follows: TGCGCCAGCAGCTTCCAGAACAACCAAGAGACCCAGTACTTC. It is translated as CASSFQNNQETQYF.

This sequence joins TRBV5-1 and TRBJ1-4, with D tentatively TRBD1 (5 bases). The CDR3 loop spans 17 amino acids. Trimming left V 3 bases short and J 0 bases short, with 15 bases between. Germline V gene sequence: CDR1 SGHRS, CDR2 YFSETQ. CDR3 protein: CASSWQPDSATNEKLFF. The DNA for the CDR3 is TGCGCCAGCAGCTGGCAACCTGACAGTGCAACTAATGAAAAACTGTTTTTT.

This clone was picked up a small number of times. The chain has TRBV5-1 and TRBJ1-4; D perhaps matches TRBD1 (5 bases). The V end lost 4 bases, the J end lost 8 bases, and 15 bases lay between the germline ends. CDR3 length equals 14 residues. CDR1 and CDR2 (germline): SGHRS, YFSETQ. This CDR3 reads CASSTHGQNEKLFF. CDR3 DNA sequence: TGCGCCAGCAGCACCCATGGACAAAACGAAAAACTGTTTTTT. The full variable domain, completed using reference TRBV5-1 and TRBJ1-4, is KAGVTQTPRYLIKTRGQQVTLSCSPISGHRSVSWYQQTPGQGLQFLFEYFSETQRNKGNFPGRFSGRQFSNSRSEMNVSTLELGDSALYLCASSTHGQNEKLFFGSGTQLSVL.

The chain combines TRBV30 with TRBJ2-6; 8 bases line up with TRBD1. The CDR3 has 16 residues. Trimming at V came to 5 bases and at J to 2 bases, leaving 8 bases not matched to a gene. Per the germline V gene, CDR1 is GTSNPN and CDR2 is SVGIG (reference sequence). The DNA of the CDR3 is TGTGCCTGGGGAGGACAGGGAGGAGCTGGGGCCAACGTCCTGACTTTC. It yields the protein CAWGGQGGAGANVLTF.

The chain employs TRBV28 and TRBJ1-5, with TRBD1 matching over 8 bases. CDR3 length: 15 amino acids. Germline V lookup: CDR1 MDHEN, CDR2 SYDVKM. V shed 1 base, J shed 5 bases, and the junction held 4 bases outside the gene matches. CDR3 amino acids: CASSLSGGPHQPQHF. The CDR3 DNA reads TGTGCCAGCAGTTTATCAGGGGGCCCCCATCAGCCCCAGCATTTT.

The J gene is TRBJ2-1, the V gene TRBV6-6; 14 bases match TRBD2. The V gene end was trimmed by 5 bases and the J gene end by 1 base; junction bases not matched to a gene: 7. Germline V gene lookup returns CDR1 MNHNY and CDR2 SVGAGI (reference sequence). This CDR3 has 18 residues. CDR3 bases: TGTGCCAGCAGTCCCGGGACTAGCGGGAGTCTTTCCTACAATGAGCAGTTCTTC. Encoded protein: CASSPGTSGSLSYNEQFF.

The chain is built from TRBV4-3 and TRBJ2-5, with 9 bases that match TRBD2. V dropped 1 base and J dropped 7; count of bases not matched to a gene: 10. Germline V gives CDR1 LGHNA, CDR2 YSLEER. CDR3 length equals 16 residues. The CDR3 DNA reads as TGCGCCAGCAGCCAAGGGGTTAGCGGGGGCGCGGGGACCCAGTACTTC. Amino acid sequence: CASSQGVSGGAGTQYF.

CDR3 loop: CATGGWGSNTGELFF. CDR3 bases: TGTGCCACAGGGGGCTGGGGTTCGAACACCGGGGAGCTGTTTTTT. The V call is TRBV10-3, the J call TRBJ2-2, with TRBD1 matching over 8 bases. The CDR3 loop spans 15 amino acids. V was pared by 10 bases and J by 0 bases, with 7 bases of the junction left unmatched. Germline V gives CDR1 ENHRY, CDR2 SYGVKD.

The chain has TRBV7-9 and TRBJ2-5; D is possibly TRBD2 (5 bases). Deletions cut 2 bases from V and 3 bases from J, with 16 bases between. The length of the CDR3 is 16 residues. Germline assignment: CDR1 SEHNR and CDR2 FQNEAQ (reference sequence). The DNA for the CDR3 is TGTGCCAGCAGCTTACGTTTCTGGGGAGAGGAAGAGACCCAGTACTTC. It codes for CASSLRFWGEEETQYF.

In DNA, the CDR3 is TGTGCCAGCAGAGCCGGGACAGAGATCTATGGCTACACCTTC. Translating gives CASRAGTEIYGYTF. The genes are TRBV2 and TRBJ1-2, with 7 bases fitting TRBD1. J was trimmed by 4 bases and V by 6 bases; bases with no gene match: 8. The CDR3 loop spans 14 amino acids. Germline V CDR1 and CDR2: SNHLY, FYNNEI. The complete variable domain, with remaining parts taken from reference TRBV2 and TRBJ1-2, reads EPEVTQTPSHQVTQMGQEVILRCVPISNHLYFYWYRQILGQKVEFLVSFYNNEISEKSEIFDDQFSVERPDGSNFTLKIRSTKLEDSAMYFCASRAGTEIYGYTFGSGTRLTVV.

The chain combines TRBV4-1 with TRBJ1-1, with D perhaps matching TRBD1 (5 bases). This CDR3 is 15 amino acids long. V lost 3 bases and J 5 bases, leaving 16 bases between the germline ends. From germline, CDR1 is MGHRA and CDR2 YSYEKL. In DNA form, the CDR3 reads TGCGCCAGCAGCCAGGCGGGCGGGGGATATACTGAAGCTTTCTTT. Amino acids: CASSQAGGGYTEAFF.

The chain links TRBV7-2 to TRBJ2-1, with D possibly TRBD2 on 5 matching bases. Germline lookup yields CDR1 SGHTA and CDR2 FQGNSA. The length of the CDR3 is 17 residues. The V end was cut by 0 bases, the J end by 2 bases, with 14 bases between. The CDR3 loop reads CASSLAFGLATYNEQFF. Written as DNA, the CDR3 is TGTGCCAGCAGCTTAGCTTTTGGCCTAGCCACCTACAATGAGCAGTTCTTC.

This chain joins TRBV3-1 (or the pseudogene TRBV3-2) and TRBJ1-2, with a weak D call TRBD1 (6 bases). This CDR3 is built from 16 residues. V was trimmed by 0 bases and J by 7 bases, leaving 18 bases between them. CDR1 and CDR2 from the germline V gene are LGHDT and YNNKEL (reference sequence). CDR3 sequence reads: CASSQDRGRGKVGYTF. The CDR3 nucleotides read TGTGCCAGCAGCCAAGATAGGGGCAGGGGCAAGGTTGGCTACACCTTC.

V gene TRBV28 combines with J gene TRBJ2-1; D unresolved. The CDR3 spans 13 residues. The germline gives CDR1 MDHEN, CDR2 SYDVKM. Trimming took 2 bases from V and 4 from J, leaving 6 bases between them. The CDR3 sequence: CASSLGRYNEQFF. The CDR3 bases are TGTGCCAGCAGTTTAGGCAGGTACAATGAGCAGTTCTTC.

The genes are TRBV10-2 and TRBJ2-1; TRBD2 agrees at 8 bases. This CDR3 is built from 16 residues. The germline gives CDR1 WSHSY, CDR2 SAAADI. Germline trimming cut 6 bases from V and 6 bases from J; bases unmatched to any gene: 13. The CDR3 nucleotides are TGCGCCAGCAGCGGGATCAAGCGGGGGACTCTCAATGAGCAGTTCTTC. Its protein is CASSGIKRGTLNEQFF.